One and the same sample provided the 8 T cell receptor beta chains below, sequenced in a study of post-analysis software for immune sequencing data. Findings and limits, study-wide: Controls had lower frequencies than patients of 4 or 5 TRBV segments, which included TRBV5-6, TRBV5-1 and TRBV20-1.

These TCRs' antigens remain unknown. Each TCR beta cDNA library carried unique molecular identifiers. One entry per CDR3 protein results from TCRdb running MiXCR on the PCR reads. The sample lists about 820,000 distinct CDR3 sequences, about 50% occurring once. The sequenced sample was blood. Every receptor here comes from a girl aged 10 to 17 with multiple sclerosis.

The J gene is TRBJ2-7, the V gene TRBV7-9, with 7 bases fitting TRBD1. The CDR3 spans 14 residues. Trimming cost V 5 bases and J 2 bases; bases outside gene matches: 6. Per the germline V gene, CDR1 is SEHNR and CDR2 is FQNEAQ (reference sequence). The CDR3 sequence: CASSESDRAYEQYF. CDR3 coding DNA: TGTGCCAGCAGCGAAAGTGACAGGGCCTACGAGCAGTACTTC.

This clonotype was found once. V gene TRBV7-2 combines with J gene TRBJ2-3; tentative D call: TRBD2 (5 bases). The V end was cut by 5 bases, the J end by 4 bases, with 22 bases between. CDR1 is SGHTA and CDR2 is FQGNSA in the germline V gene. This CDR3 comprises 17 residues. CDR3: CASSGPTPAVRPDTQYF. The CDR3 nucleotides are TGTGCCAGCAGCGGCCCGACTCCAGCGGTGCGACCAGATACGCAGTATTTT.

There are a few counts of this clonotype. The CDR3 region is CASSLWGDRGANVLTF. CDR3 nucleotide sequence: TGTGCCAGCAGTTTATGGGGGGACAGGGGGGCCAACGTCCTGACTTTC. The V and J genes are TRBV28 and TRBJ2-6; TRBD1 matches 8 bases. V was pared by 0 bases and J by 4 bases, with 2 bases of the junction left unmatched. Germline CDR1 MDHEN, CDR2 SYDVKM. There are 16 residues in the CDR3.

A note on this clonotype: Being one base from a much bigger clone, this may be a read error. The chain links TRBV29-1 to TRBJ2-5; D is undetermined. The CDR3 covers 16 residues. Trimming removed 1 base from V and 11 bases from J, with 26 bases in between. The germline V gene encodes CDR1 SQVTM and CDR2 ANQGSEA. As DNA, the CDR3 is TGCAGCGTTGAAGGGTTAAGGCCCACTCAGCGCAATGAGCAGTACTTC. This sequence encodes CSVEGLRPTQRNEQYF.

The J gene is TRBJ2-5, the V gene TRBV12-3 or TRBV12-4, with D possibly being TRBD2 (5 bases). This CDR3 spans 12 amino acids. Trimming removed 1 base at V and 11 bases at J, with 11 bases between. CDR3 in DNA: TGTGCCAGCAGTTTAGGTCTGAGGGAGCAGTACTTC. Amino acids: CASSLGLREQYF.

There are a few counts of this clonotype. The chain is built from TRBV30 and TRBJ2-7; D is uncertain. The CDR3 contains 12 residues. V was trimmed by 2 bases and J by 3 bases, leaving 8 bases between them. Germline V gives CDR1 GTSNPN, CDR2 SVGIG (reference sequence). CDR3 region: CAWSSADYEQYF. CDR3 DNA: TGTGCCTGGAGTTCGGCAGACTACGAGCAGTACTTC.

The chain couples TRBV24-1 to TRBJ2-3; TRBD2 agrees at 8 bases. Germline-derived CDR1 and CDR2 are KGHDR and SFDVKD. This CDR3 has 15 amino acids. With 1 base clipped from V and 5 bases from J, the junction kept 4 bases outside the gene matches. As DNA, the CDR3 is TGTGCCACCAGTGATTTTGGGCGGGGGGAAGATACGCAGTATTTT. Translating gives CATSDFGRGEDTQYF.

Only a few counts were recorded for this clonotype. The CDR3 reads CSVDDPRGRGTNYGYTF. The CDR3 coding sequence is TGCAGCGTTGACGATCCTCGGGGGAGAGGGACTAACTATGGCTACACCTTC. V gene TRBV29-1 combines with J gene TRBJ1-2, with D perhaps matching TRBD1 (5 bases). Germline values: CDR1 SQVTM, CDR2 ANQGSEA. The CDR3 is made up of 17 amino acids. Trimming stripped 3 bases from V and 0 bases from J, with 20 bases between.